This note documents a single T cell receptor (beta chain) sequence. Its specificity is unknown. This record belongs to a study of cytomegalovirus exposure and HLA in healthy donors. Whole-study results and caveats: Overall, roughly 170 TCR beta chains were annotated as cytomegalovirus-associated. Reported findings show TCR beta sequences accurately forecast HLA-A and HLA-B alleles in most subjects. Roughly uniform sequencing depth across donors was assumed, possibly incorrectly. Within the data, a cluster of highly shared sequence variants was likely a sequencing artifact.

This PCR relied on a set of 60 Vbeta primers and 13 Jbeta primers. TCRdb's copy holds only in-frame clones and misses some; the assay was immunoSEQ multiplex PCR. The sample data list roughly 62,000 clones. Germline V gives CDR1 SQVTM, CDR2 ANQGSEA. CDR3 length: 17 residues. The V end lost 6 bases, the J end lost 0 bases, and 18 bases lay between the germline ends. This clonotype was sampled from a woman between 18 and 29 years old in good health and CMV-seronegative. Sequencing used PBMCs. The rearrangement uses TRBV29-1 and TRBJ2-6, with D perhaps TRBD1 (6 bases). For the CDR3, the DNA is TGCAGCGTCCATACAGGGACCGTCAACTCTGGGGCCAACGTCCTGACTTTC. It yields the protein CSVHTGTVNSGANVLTF.